Following are 8 T cell receptor beta chains from one sample sequenced in a study of CD8 T cells in Susac syndrome. Roughly 0.5 to 1 ug RNA was reverse transcribed with random hexamers. TCRdb passed the immunoSEQ multiplex PCR reads through MiXCR, listing each CDR3 protein once. This table has approximately 160,000 distinct CDR3 sequences, around 95% appearing once. Sequencing was performed on CD4+ T cells from PBMCs. All receptors derive from a human donor in good health.

This chain uses TRBV20-1 with TRBJ2-1, with D uncertain. The CDR3 covers 15 residues. V lost 3 bases to trimming and J lost 0 bases, with 12 bases between them. Germline V gene data show CDR1 as DFQATT and CDR2 as SNEGSKA (reference sequence). CDR3 sequence reads: CSARVFDRSYNEQFF. The CDR3 nucleotides are TGCAGTGCTAGGGTTTTTGACCGCTCCTACAATGAGCAGTTCTTC.

The chain joins TRBV4-1 to TRBJ2-3, with 12 nucleotides matching TRBD2. The junction had 8 bases not matched to a gene; V was cut back by 2 bases and J by 5 bases. The germline V gene encodes CDR1 MGHRA and CDR2 YSYEKL. The CDR3 has 17 amino acids. CDR3 region: CASSQTPSGGDQDTQYF. The CDR3 coding sequence is TGCGCCAGCAGCCAAACACCTAGCGGGGGGGATCAAGATACGCAGTATTTT.

The rearrangement joins TRBV19 to TRBJ1-1; D is possibly TRBD1 (6 bases). Germline V gene lookup returns CDR1 LNHDA and CDR2 SQIVND (reference sequence). V was trimmed by 7 bases and J by 1 base, leaving 16 bases between them. CDR3 length equals 15 residues. Here the CDR3 DNA reads TGTGCCAGTATCAAGTCAGGGACACAGAACACTGAAGCTTTCTTT. Its translation is CASIKSGTQNTEAFF.

V usage is TRBV6-2 or TRBV6-3 and J usage is TRBJ1-6; D is uncertain. Trimming removed 10 bases from V and 5 bases from J, with 15 bases in between. Germline V lookup: CDR1 MNHEY, CDR2 SVGEGT. There are 14 residues in the CDR3. The CDR3, as DNA: TGTGCCACCACCGTGGGCAGAAATAATTCACCCCTCCACTTT. This sequence encodes CATTVGRNNSPLHF.

The chain employs TRBV7-2 and TRBJ2-7; weak D call: TRBD1 (6 bases). This CDR3 spans 15 amino acids. Germline V CDR1 and CDR2: SGHTA, FQGNSA. Trimming shortened V by 5 bases and J by 0 bases, and 14 bases separated the two germline ends. CDR3 coding DNA: TGTGCCAGCAGCCCAAAATTGACAGGCTCCTACGAGCAGTACTTC. Protein sequence: CASSPKLTGSYEQYF.

The genes are TRBV27 and TRBJ1-6, with D perhaps matching TRBD1 (6 bases). Trimming left V 10 bases short and J 7 bases short, with 14 bases between. Germline-derived CDR1 and CDR2 are MNHEY and SMNVEV (reference sequence). This CDR3 comprises 13 residues. In nucleotides, the CDR3 is TGTGCCACTGGGACATACCCAAATTCACCCCTCCACTTT. Residues: CATGTYPNSPLHF.

The CDR3 sequence: CASSLVGQTNEQFF. The DNA of the CDR3 is TGCGCCAGCAGCTTGGTTGGCCAAACGAATGAGCAGTTCTTC. The chain recombines TRBV5-1 with TRBJ2-1; D uncertain. In germline, CDR1 is SGHRS, CDR2 YFSETQ. The CDR3 length is 14 residues. Between the trimmed V and J ends, which lost 0 bases and 7 bases, there was a span of 11 bases.

The count of this clonotype is one. V is TRBV6-1 and J is TRBJ1-6; D perhaps matches TRBD1 (6 bases). Germline V gene data show CDR1 as MNHNS and CDR2 as SASEGT. The V end lost 7 bases, the J end lost 4 bases, and 14 bases lay between the germline ends. CDR3 length equals 15 residues. CDR3 nucleotide sequence: TGTGCCAGCATTGGACAGTTCGATTATAATTCACCCCTCCACTTT. Translating it yields CASIGQFDYNSPLHF.